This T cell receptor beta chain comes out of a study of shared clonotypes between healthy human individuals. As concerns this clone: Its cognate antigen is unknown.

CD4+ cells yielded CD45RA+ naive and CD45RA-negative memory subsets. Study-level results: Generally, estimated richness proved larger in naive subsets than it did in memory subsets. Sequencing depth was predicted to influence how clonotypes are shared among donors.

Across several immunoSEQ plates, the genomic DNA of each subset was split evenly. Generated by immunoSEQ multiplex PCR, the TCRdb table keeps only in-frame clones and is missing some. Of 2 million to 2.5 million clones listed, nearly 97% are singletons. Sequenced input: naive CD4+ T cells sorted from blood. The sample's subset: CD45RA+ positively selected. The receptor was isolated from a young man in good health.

The CDR3 DNA is TGCGCCAGCAGCCTTGGGAGGGACAGGAACACCGGGGAGCTGTTTTTT. It codes for CASSLGRDRNTGELFF. The chain recombines TRBV4-1 with TRBJ2-2; TRBD1 or TRBD2 may be the D gene (7 bases each). The V gene lost 4 bases and the J gene lost 1 base, with 13 bases spanning the gap. Germline CDR1 MGHRA, CDR2 YSYEKL. The length of the CDR3 is 16 residues.